What follows are 15 T cell receptor beta chains derived from one specimen sequenced in a study of blood T cell repertoires in COVID-19. The assay was immunoSEQ multiplex PCR, and TCRdb's table has in-frame clones only and misses some. The sample includes fewer than 70,000 clones, around 87% of them seen just once. The specimen was peripheral blood. The origin of the receptors is a man in his fifties or sixties with active or convalescent COVID-19.

The chain has TRBV28 and TRBJ2-6; tentative D call: TRBD1 (5 bases). This CDR3 is 15 amino acids long. CDR1 MDHEN and CDR2 SYDVKM come from the germline V gene. The ends were cut back, 10 bases at V and 0 bases at J, with 13 bases in the middle. CDR3 in amino acids: CAIPRGYSGANVLTF. The CDR3 DNA sequence: TGTGCCATCCCTAGGGGCTACTCTGGGGCCAACGTCCTGACTTTC.

This clone was seen more than once but under ten times. This chain links TRBV10-1 with TRBJ2-6, with a tentative D call TRBD2 (6 bases). From germline, CDR1 is WNHNN and CDR2 SYGVQD (reference sequence). The CDR3 covers 16 residues. Deletions cut 3 bases from V and 1 base from J, with 10 bases between. As DNA, the CDR3 is TGCGCCAGCAGTGACGGGAGCATTTCTGGGGCCAACGTCCTGACTTTC. Translation: CASSDGSISGANVLTF.

The V gene is TRBV30, the J gene TRBJ2-1; no firm D call. The CDR3 length is 13 residues. Trimming took off 2 bases at V and 6 bases at J, with 11 bases between the two ends. CDR1 is GTSNPN, CDR2 SVGIG, per germline (reference sequence). The CDR3 region has the DNA TGTGCCTGGAGTTCGGCTAGGTCCAATGAGCAGTTCTTC. The encoded protein is CAWSSARSNEQFF.

This clone appeared a single time. The chain joins TRBV10-1 to TRBJ2-2, with TRBD1 as a possible D gene (6 bases). V lost 6 bases, J lost 0 bases, and 11 bases lay in between. Germline V gene sequence: CDR1 WNHNN, CDR2 SYGVQD (reference sequence). The CDR3 covers 15 residues. CDR3 nucleotide sequence: TGCGCCAGCAGACGGGACACTTCGAACACCGGGGAGCTGTTTTTT. Its protein product is CASRRDTSNTGELFF.

The gene calls are TRBV28 and TRBJ2-1; 9 bases fit TRBD2. V was clipped by 4 bases and J by 0 bases; unmatched bases: 4. Germline CDR1 and CDR2: MDHEN and SYDVKM. This CDR3 has 16 residues. This CDR3 is CASSSRLAVSYNEQFF. The CDR3 DNA reads TGTGCCAGCAGTTCCAGACTAGCGGTCTCCTACAATGAGCAGTTCTTC.

This chain uses TRBV2 with TRBJ2-1; 7 nucleotides line up with TRBD2. This CDR3 has 11 residues. The V gene's germline CDR1 is SNHLY and CDR2 FYNNEI. Trimming took 4 bases from V and 13 from J; bases not matched to a gene: 4. CDR3 loop: CASSAGGGQFF. CDR3 nucleotides: TGTGCCAGCAGTGCTGGCGGGGGACAGTTCTTC.

The rearrangement links TRBV6-5 to TRBJ2-1; possible D gene TRBD2, 5 bases. Between the trimmed V and J ends, which lost 6 bases and 0 bases, there was a span of 12 bases. This CDR3 spans 15 amino acids. Germline V lookup: CDR1 MNHEY, CDR2 SVGAGI. CDR3 DNA sequence: TGTGCCAGCAGCCGGGGTAAGAGCTCCTACAATGAGCAGTTCTTC. Translated: CASSRGKSSYNEQFF.

The V and J genes are TRBV10-3 and TRBJ1-2; 7 bases fit TRBD1. The CDR3 loop spans 13 amino acids. Germline assignment: CDR1 ENHRY and CDR2 SYGVKD. The V segment lost 2 bases and the J segment 7 bases; nucleotides outside the gene matches: 4. The CDR3, as DNA: TGTGCCATCAGTGAGGACAGGGATGTTGGCTACACCTTC. This gives the protein CAISEDRDVGYTF.

This clone has only a few counts. This chain uses TRBV5-1 with TRBJ2-5; 8 bases map to TRBD1. The CDR3 is made up of 16 amino acids. In germline, CDR1 is SGHRS, CDR2 YFSETQ. The trim removed 1 base at V and 4 bases at J, leaving 9 bases unmatched. The CDR3 DNA is TGCGCCAGCAGCTTGCTGGGCAGGGGGCGACTAGAGACCCAGTACTTC. It codes for CASSLLGRGRLETQYF.

J is TRBJ1-5 and V is TRBV19; D unresolved. Germline V gene sequence: CDR1 LNHDA, CDR2 SQIVND (reference sequence). The CDR3 covers 15 residues. Trimming removed 2 bases at V and 2 bases at J, with 10 bases between. In DNA form, the CDR3 reads TGTGCCAGTAGTATAATTAACAGACGCAATCAGCCCCAGCATTTT. Protein: CASSIINRRNQPQHF. Filled out from reference TRBV19 and TRBJ1-5, the complete variable domain reads DGGITQSPKYLFRKEGQNVTLSCEQNLNHDAMYWYRQDPGQGLRLIYYSQIVNDFQKGDIAEGYSVSREKKESFPLTVTSAQKNPTAFYLCASSIINRRNQPQHFGDGTRLSIL.

The chain has TRBV2 and TRBJ1-2, with D perhaps TRBD1 (5 bases). Per the germline V gene, CDR1 is SNHLY and CDR2 is FYNNEI. The CDR3 is made up of 12 amino acids. V gave up 4 bases and J gave up 4 bases, with 7 bases separating them. The CDR3 is CASSAQAYGYTF. As DNA, the CDR3 is TGTGCCAGCAGTGCACAGGCCTATGGCTACACCTTC.

The chain recombines TRBV7-6 with TRBJ2-7; 7 nucleotides align to TRBD1. V lost 1 base and J lost 3; bases outside the gene matches: 6. The germline V gene has CDR1 SGHVS and CDR2 FNYEAQ. The CDR3 sequence is 15 residues long. CDR3 region: CASSLGTGSIYEQYF. CDR3 nucleotide sequence: TGTGCCAGCAGCTTAGGGACAGGTTCAATCTACGAGCAGTACTTC.

This chain joins TRBV5-1 and TRBJ2-3; D is unclear. V lost 0 bases and J 2 bases, leaving 16 bases between the germline ends. Germline V gene sequence: CDR1 SGHRS, CDR2 YFSETQ. The CDR3 totals 17 residues. The CDR3 reads CASSLVDFSNSTDTQYF. CDR3 DNA: TGCGCCAGCAGCTTGGTAGACTTTTCGAATTCCACAGATACGCAGTATTTT.

The V and J genes are TRBV20-1 and TRBJ2-1; 7 nucleotides agree with TRBD1. Germline CDR1 is DFQATT and CDR2 is SNEGSKA (reference sequence). This CDR3 contains 13 residues. With V trimmed by 3 bases and J by 6 bases, 5 bases remained unmatched. The CDR3 bases are TGCAGTGCTAGTAGGTCAGGGGGCAATGAGCAGTTCTTC. This encodes CSASRSGGNEQFF.

The V gene is TRBV5-1, the J gene TRBJ2-3, with 11 bases matching TRBD1. The V gene's germline CDR1 is SGHRS and CDR2 YFSETQ. J lost 4 bases, V lost 4 bases, and 8 bases had no gene match. CDR3 size: 16 residues. CDR3 in DNA: TGCGCCAGCAGCCCCGCATGGACAGGGGGCGCAGATACGCAGTATTTT. It specifies CASSPAWTGGADTQYF.